The 13 T cell receptor beta chains in this list originate from one sample, sequenced in a study of control samples from healthy donors and cancer patients. The method was immunoSEQ multiplex PCR; TCRdb's version includes in-frame clones alone and lacks a portion of them. The sample lists 68,000 or so clones, approximately 86% seen once, with 15% to 18% in the top ten. The sample comprised blood. Every receptor here comes from a man between 60 and 75 years old in good health.

V is TRBV15 and J is TRBJ2-1, with 8 bases fitting TRBD1. Germline lookup yields CDR1 LNHNV and CDR2 YYDKDF (reference sequence). The length of the CDR3 is 17 residues. V lost 5 bases and J lost 0; bases outside the gene matches: 9. The CDR3 loop is CATSGQGLFTSYNEQFF. CDR3 coding DNA: TGTGCCACCAGCGGACAGGGACTCTTCACCTCCTACAATGAGCAGTTCTTC.

The J gene is TRBJ2-7, the V gene TRBV7-3, with TRBD2 as a possible D gene (5 bases). In germline, CDR1 is SGHTA, CDR2 FQGTGA. This CDR3 is 14 amino acids long. Trimming cost V 0 bases and J 6 bases, with 12 bases left between them. The CDR3 nucleotides are TGTGCCAGCAGCTTAACGGCGGGTATGGGCGAGCAGTACTTC. Protein product: CASSLTAGMGEQYF.

The V call is TRBV5-1, the J call TRBJ2-3; tentative D call: TRBD2 (6 bases). CDR3 length equals 15 residues. With 2 bases removed from V and 6 bases from J, the gap between germline ends came to 16 bases. The germline gives CDR1 SGHRS, CDR2 YFSETQ. The CDR3 region is CASSFSSDPVDTQYF. DNA for the CDR3: TGCGCCAGCAGCTTTTCTAGCGACCCCGTGGATACGCAGTATTTT.

This chain links TRBV28 with TRBJ1-5; 7 bases are a match to TRBD1. There are 16 residues in the CDR3. CDR1 is MDHEN and CDR2 is SYDVKM in the germline V gene. After removal of 6 bases from V and 8 bases from J, the junction contained 16 bases not matched to a gene. The CDR3 DNA reads as TGTGCCAGCAGCGAACTTACAGGGGCCTCAATCGAGCCCCAGCATTTT. It specifies CASSELTGASIEPQHF. Based on the CDR3 plus reference TRBV28 and TRBJ1-5, the full variable domain is DVKVTQSSRYLVKRTGEKVFLECVQDMDHENMFWYRQDPGLGLRLIYFSYDVKMKEKGDIPEGYSVSREKKERFSLILESASTNQTSMYLCASSELTGASIEPQHFGDGTRLSIL.

The chain couples TRBV27 to TRBJ2-5, with a possible D match to TRBD2 (5 bases). Trimming took off 1 base at V and 0 bases at J, with 12 bases between the two ends. Germline CDR1 is MNHEY and CDR2 is SMNVEV (reference sequence). This CDR3 contains 16 residues. CDR3 in DNA: TGTGCCAGCAGTTTATATCCCCCGGGGTACCAAGAGACCCAGTACTTC. Its protein is CASSLYPPGYQETQYF.

The chain employs TRBV7-2 and TRBJ1-2; 9 bases are shared with TRBD1. CDR3 length equals 15 residues. V lost 2 bases to trimming and J lost 7 bases; unmatched junction nucleotides: 8. CDR1 is SGHTA and CDR2 is FQGNSA in the germline V gene. The CDR3 coding sequence is TGTGCCAGCAGCTTATTAGGGACAGGGATCTCTGGCTACACCTTC. This sequence encodes CASSLLGTGISGYTF.

This clone came up once. The chain is built from TRBV6-5 and TRBJ2-7; TRBD1 agrees at 9 bases. The CDR3 is 15 residues long. The V and J ends lost 6 bases and 6 bases, in that order; junction bases with no gene match: 12. Per the germline V gene, CDR1 is MNHEY and CDR2 is SVGAGI. DNA of the CDR3: TGTGCCAGCAGCTCTGGGGGGACAGGGTTCGCCGAGCAGTACTTC. It is translated as CASSSGGTGFAEQYF.

V gene TRBV13 combines with J gene TRBJ2-1; 7 bases map to TRBD2. The CDR3 spans 16 residues. Germline CDR1 PRHDT, CDR2 FYEKMQ (reference sequence). Unmatched junction bases numbered 10, after V lost 3 bases and J lost 5 bases. CDR3 DNA: TGTGCCAGCAGCTTTAATGGGAGGGTGGGGGACAATGAGCAGTTCTTC. Encoded protein: CASSFNGRVGDNEQFF.

This chain joins TRBV5-1 and TRBJ2-2, with TRBD2 identical over 7 bases. V gave up 6 bases and J gave up 1 base; unmatched junction bases: 6. This CDR3 is built from 15 residues. CDR1 is SGHRS, CDR2 YFSETQ, per germline. CDR3 in DNA: TGCGCCAGCAATCAGGTAGCGGGGAACACCGGGGAGCTGTTTTTT. Translating it yields CASNQVAGNTGELFF.

The chain uses TRBV12-3 or TRBV12-4 and TRBJ2-1; 16 nucleotides match TRBD2. V shed 5 bases and J 15 bases; nucleotides not matched to a gene: 4. The CDR3 loop spans 13 amino acids. The CDR3 here is CASSLGLAGGLFF. Written as DNA, the CDR3 is TGTGCCAGCAGTCTGGGACTAGCGGGAGGGCTGTTCTTC.

The chain carries TRBV7-8 and TRBJ2-5; D is perhaps TRBD1 (5 bases). Germline V CDR1 and CDR2: SGHVS, FQNEAQ. The CDR3 is 17 residues long. The V and J ends lost 0 bases and 5 bases respectively, with 19 bases between them. The CDR3: CASSLAPRGREKETQYF. The CDR3 DNA reads as TGTGCCAGCAGCTTAGCGCCTCGTGGCAGGGAAAAGGAGACCCAGTACTTC.

The genes are TRBV6-5 and TRBJ2-2; the D gene is possibly TRBD2 (5 bases). This CDR3 is built from 13 residues. CDR1 and CDR2 (germline): MNHEY, SVGAGI. The V end lost 6 bases, the J end lost 0 bases, and 5 bases lay between the germline ends. CDR3: CASRGANTGELFF. The CDR3 DNA reads as TGTGCCAGCAGGGGAGCGAACACCGGGGAGCTGTTTTTT.

V and J are TRBV30 and TRBJ1-5; 10 positions match TRBD1. This CDR3 contains 14 residues. The trim removed 3 bases at V and 7 bases at J, leaving 6 bases unmatched. Germline CDR1 reads GTSNPN; CDR2 reads SVGIG (reference sequence). CDR3: CAWRGGTGEQPQHF. CDR3 in DNA: TGTGCCTGGAGAGGGGGGACAGGGGAACAGCCCCAGCATTTT.